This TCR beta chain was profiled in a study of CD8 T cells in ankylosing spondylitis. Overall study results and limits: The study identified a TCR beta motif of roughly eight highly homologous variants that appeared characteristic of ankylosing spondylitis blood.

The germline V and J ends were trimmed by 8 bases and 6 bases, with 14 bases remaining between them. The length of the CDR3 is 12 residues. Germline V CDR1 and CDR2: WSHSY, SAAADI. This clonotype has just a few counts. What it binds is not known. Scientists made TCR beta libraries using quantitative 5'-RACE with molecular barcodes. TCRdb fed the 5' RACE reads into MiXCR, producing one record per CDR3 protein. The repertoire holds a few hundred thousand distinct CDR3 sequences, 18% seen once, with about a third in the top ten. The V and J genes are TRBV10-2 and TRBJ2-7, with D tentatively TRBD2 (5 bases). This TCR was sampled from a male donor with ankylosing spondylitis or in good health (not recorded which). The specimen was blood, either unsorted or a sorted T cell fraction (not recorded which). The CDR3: CASGRDWLEQYF. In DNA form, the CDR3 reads TGCGCCAGCGGACGGGATTGGCTCGAGCAGTACTTC.